This T cell receptor beta chain was identified during a study of T-cell memory formation after mild COVID-19. In the study overall: Most TCR clusters belonged to a single donor.

Study outcomes and limitations: Clones contracting day 15 to 85 were balanced CD4/CD8; later expanders leaned CD4+. Researchers could not confirm that second-wave clones peaking on day 37 targeted SARS-CoV-2.

This clonotype was detected only once. Its specificity is not known. TCRdb recomputed calls from the 5' RACE reads with MiXCR, one row per CDR3 protein. Of some 410,000 distinct CDR3 sequences in the sample, around a quarter were seen once. Trimming left V 1 base short and J 2 bases short, with 6 bases between. Germline assignment: CDR1 SGHNT and CDR2 YYREEE (reference sequence). The CDR3 length is 13 residues. Specimen: PBMCs or a T cell subset sorted from them (not recorded which). This chain links TRBV5-4 with TRBJ1-2; D gene ambiguous. This clonotype was sampled from an adult woman who had mild COVID-19 (a few samples of this study predate the infection). Cell type and time point are not known. The CDR3 DNA is TGTGCCAGCAGCTTGAAGTACAACTATGGCTACACCTTC. Protein sequence: CASSLKYNYGYTF.